Listed below are T cell receptor beta chains from one sample, sequenced in a study of cytomegalovirus exposure and HLA in healthy donors. Assay: immunoSEQ multiplex PCR; the TCRdb copy retains only in-frame clones and omits some. Of about 150,000 clones listed, roughly 9% were seen once; the top ten hold around 7%. The sample was PBMCs. The receptors were sampled from a woman aged 40 to 49 in good health and CMV-seropositive. The CDR3 runs from the conserved cysteine through the conserved F or W. The order of the fields is V gene, clone size, D gene, J gene, CDR3 protein. A D gene is named only where the DNA matches it firmly. Size tells how often a clone was seen (once, few, many) or the class of an expanded clone, and some rows leave it out.

>TRBV5-6|.|.|TRBJ2-5
CASSWGLSEDF
>TRBV14|.|TRBD2|TRBJ2-3
CASSQRLARSTDTQYF
>TRBV19|.|TRBD1|TRBJ2-5
CASSTTTGTEETQYF
>TRBV5-1|.|.|TRBJ2-3
CASSLGTGVADTQYF
>TRBV5-6|few|.|TRBJ1-1
CASSSPAVSGTEAFF
>TRBV29-1|few|.|TRBJ1-1
CSVEITAVGEAFF
>TRBV15|.|.|TRBJ2-2
CATRGRADTGELFF
>TRBV9|.|TRBD1|TRBJ1-2
CASSVAVRGNYGYTF
>TRBV2|.|.|TRBJ1-2
CASGTQNYGYTF
>TRBV7-9|.|TRBD1|TRBJ1-3
CASRNTGTGAQFSGNTIYF
>TRBV5-1|few|TRBD2|TRBJ2-5
CASSREGLGETQYF
>TRBV6-1|.|.|TRBJ1-5
CASSVGRDNQPQHF
>TRBV5-6|few|.|TRBJ2-5
CASSSGYRPGETQYF
>TRBV14|few|TRBD2|TRBJ2-3
CASSLLTSGDVRGTQYF
>TRBV9|.|.|TRBJ2-1
CASSLSLSSYNEQFF
>TRBV18|few|TRBD1|TRBJ1-2
CASSPPGQSRTSDYTF
>TRBV7-9|.|.|TRBJ2-3
CASSPGFSGLTDTQYF
>TRBV29-1|few|.|TRBJ1-4
CSVEDSLATNEKLFF
>TRBV4-3|.|TRBD2|TRBJ2-3
CASSQVGLAGEDTQYF
>TRBV11-2|few|TRBD1|TRBJ2-5
CASSSRRQGGETQYF
>TRBV6-5|.|TRBD1|TRBJ1-5
CASSYDQGGQPQHF
>TRBV5-1|few|.|TRBJ1-5
CASSLGESNQPQHF
>TRBV6-5|.|TRBD1|TRBJ1-2
CASSYKGAYGYTF
>TRBV6-1|.|TRBD2|TRBJ2-7
CASSGQGGIGVGEQYF
>TRBV6-1|.|TRBD1|TRBJ1-5
CASSEFGDREHF
>TRBV4-2|few|.|TRBJ1-1
CASSQGTVNTEAFF
>TRBV19|.|TRBD1|TRBJ1-1
CASSVTGTGGAFF
>TRBV5-6|few|TRBD1|TRBJ2-2
CATTGGSGELFF
>TRBV29-1|.|TRBD1|TRBJ1-1
CSADRFYRDSYTEAFF
>TRBV6-1|few|TRBD1|TRBJ2-2
CASITGTGNTGELFF
>TRBV9|.|.|TRBJ2-2
CASSVEVRGAAGELFF
>TRBV5-4|.|TRBD1|TRBJ2-7
CASSLTGDREQYF
>TRBV11-2|.|.|TRBJ2-5
CASSLEGAVQETQYF
>TRBV6-1|few|.|TRBJ1-6
CASSEVVGEDSPLHF
>TRBV5-8|few|.|TRBJ2-2
CASSLMGRSTGELFF
>TRBV27|few|.|TRBJ1-6
CASRRLWSSYNSPLHF
>TRBV2|.|TRBD1|TRBJ2-2
CASSSPGGSGELFF
>TRBV11-3|.|.|TRBJ2-7
CASSLGLTYEQYF
>TRBV2|few|.|TRBJ2-5
CASRPTAPKQYF
>TRBV5-1|few|TRBD2|TRBJ2-1
CASSKTSGGADEQFF
>TRBV5-4|.|TRBD1|TRBJ2-2
CASSLRGLGTGELFF
>TRBV7-9|medium-sized|TRBD1|TRBJ1-1
CASSNQGGMNTEAFF
>TRBV5-1|few|TRBD1|TRBJ1-3
CASSPQGAGNTIYF
>TRBV6-1|few|TRBD1|TRBJ1-1
CASMGQRNTEAFF